One sample yielded the 32 T cell receptor beta chains listed below, sequenced in a study of vaccination and CD4 T cells after COVID-19. Sequencing of DNA taken from cultured CD4+ T cells relied on the Oncomine TCR Beta short-read assay. TCRdb itself ran the PCR reads through MiXCR, one entry per CDR3 protein. The sample records about 4,400 distinct CDR3 sequences, around 26% being singletons. These receptors have no known antigen. Treatment denoted: approximately 11-day PBMC culture with coronavirus spike peptide pools or control peptides (ViraFEST assay). Harvesting of the unexposed donor's CD4+ T cells predated the COVID-19 pandemic (2011-2018). Sequenced input: CD4+ T cells from blood, cultured in vitro. These receptor sequences come from a human donor in good health.

V and J are TRBV7-9 and TRBJ2-6; a weak D match, TRBD2 (5 bases). This CDR3 has 16 amino acids. V was trimmed by 2 bases and J by 0 bases, leaving 8 bases between them. CDR1 is SEHNR and CDR2 is FQNEAQ in the germline V gene (reference sequence). CDR3 sequence (DNA): TGTGCCAGCAGCTTATCGGGGTCCTCTGGGGCCAACGTCCTGACTTTC. This translates into CASSLSGSSGANVLTF. Full variable domain (rest looked up from reference TRBV7-9 and TRBJ2-6): DTGVSQNPRHKITKRGQNVTFRCDPISEHNRLYWYRQTLGQGPEFLTYFQNEAQLEKSRLLSDRFSAERPKGSFSTLEIQRTEQGDSAMYLCASSLSGSSGANVLTFGAGSRLTVL.

V is TRBV28 and J is TRBJ2-1; 10 bases match TRBD2. This CDR3 is built from 11 residues. The trim removed 6 bases at V and 15 bases at J, leaving 5 bases unmatched. Germline loops: CDR1 MDHEN, CDR2 SYDVKM. CDR3 in DNA: TGTGCCAGCAGCCTGACTAGCGGGCCGTTCTTC. Encoded protein: CASSLTSGPFF.

This chain uses TRBV30 with TRBJ1-1; D gene ambiguous. Trimming took 5 bases from V and 1 from J, leaving 11 bases between them. Germline CDR1 reads GTSNPN; CDR2 reads SVGIG (reference sequence). This CDR3 is 13 amino acids long. This chain's CDR3 is CAWAGKGNTEAFF. CDR3 DNA sequence: TGTGCCTGGGCGGGCAAGGGGAACACTGAAGCTTTCTTT.

The chain combines TRBV5-1 with TRBJ2-1; 8 bases fit TRBD2. Germline assignment: CDR1 SGHRS and CDR2 YFSETQ. This CDR3 spans 16 amino acids. Trimming cost V 0 bases and J 0 bases; bases outside gene matches: 2. CDR3 sequence (DNA): TGCGCCAGCAGCTTGGGGGGGACTAGCTCCTACAATGAGCAGTTCTTC. Its protein product is CASSLGGTSSYNEQFF.

This chain links TRBV5-1 with TRBJ1-2; maybe TRBD1 (6 bases). Germline V gene data show CDR1 as SGHRS and CDR2 as YFSETQ. CDR3 length: 13 residues. V lost 0 bases and J 7 bases, leaving 10 bases between the germline ends. The CDR3 nucleotides are TGCGCCAGCAGCTTGGAGGGGGTCTCTGGCTACACCTTC. Its translation: CASSLEGVSGYTF.

The table lists this clonotype with a few counts. The chain's CDR3 is CASSLGSGSSYNEQFF. The CDR3 region has the DNA TGTGCCAGCAGCTTAGGCTCTGGGAGCTCCTACAATGAGCAGTTCTTC. This chain links TRBV7-3 with TRBJ2-1; tentatively, D is TRBD2 (5 bases). V lost 2 bases and J 0 bases, leaving 11 bases between the germline ends. The CDR3 has 16 amino acids. Germline CDR1 SGHTA, CDR2 FQGTGA.

J is TRBJ2-3 and V is TRBV20-1, with 7 bases aligning to TRBD2. Germline V CDR1 and CDR2: DFQATT, SNEGSKA (reference sequence). The CDR3 is 14 amino acids. Trimming at V came to 2 bases and at J to 0 bases, leaving 2 bases not matched to a gene. CDR3 loop: CSARYGGSTDTQYF. In nucleotides, the CDR3 is TGCAGTGCTAGATACGGGGGGAGCACAGATACGCAGTATTTT.

V is TRBV19 and J is TRBJ1-1; D not resolved. The CDR3 is 9 residues long. Germline assignment: CDR1 LNHDA and CDR2 SQIVND (reference sequence). Trimming pared 11 bases from V and 10 bases from J, leaving 11 bases between. CDR3 nucleotide sequence: TGTGCCGGTTTAGGACCAGCTTTCTTT. Translated: CAGLGPAFF.

J is TRBJ1-5 and V is TRBV7-9; 8 bases are a match to TRBD1. Losses at the gene ends were 5 bases for V and 7 bases for J; bases not matched to a gene: 7. CDR3 size: 14 residues. CDR1 and CDR2 from the germline V gene are SEHNR and FQNEAQ (reference sequence). CDR3 in amino acids: CASSPIRGHQPQHF. CDR3 coding DNA: TGTGCCAGCAGCCCCATCAGGGGGCACCAGCCCCAGCATTTT.

The chain joins TRBV5-1 to TRBJ1-5; TRBD1 matches 7 bases. The CDR3 is made up of 15 amino acids. Germline V gene lookup returns CDR1 SGHRS and CDR2 YFSETQ. J was trimmed by 4 bases and V by 2 bases; bases with no gene match: 6. The CDR3 protein is CASSLQPGGNQPQHF. The CDR3, as DNA: TGCGCCAGCAGCTTACAACCAGGGGGGAATCAGCCCCAGCATTTT.

There are a few counts of this clonotype. The chain carries TRBV27 and TRBJ2-5, with D tentatively TRBD1 (6 bases). CDR1 and CDR2 from the germline V gene are MNHEY and SMNVEV (reference sequence). CDR3 length: 13 residues. Trimming left V 5 bases short and J 1 base short, with 8 bases between. The CDR3 here is CASSGQIQETQYF. In DNA, the CDR3 is TGTGCCAGCAGTGGACAGATCCAAGAGACCCAGTACTTC.

This clonotype was seen more than once but under ten times. The chain combines TRBV7-4 with TRBJ1-5; D ambiguous. In germline, CDR1 is SGHVT, CDR2 SQSDAQ. V lost 5 bases, J lost 5 bases, and 22 bases lay in between. This CDR3 is 17 amino acids long. This CDR3 reads CASSHAVASSNYQPQHF. DNA for the CDR3: TGTGCCAGCAGCCATGCGGTAGCCAGTAGCAACTATCAGCCCCAGCATTTT.

This clonotype was seen a handful of times. The chain carries TRBV7-2 and TRBJ2-5; 15 nucleotides align to TRBD2. From germline, CDR1 is SGHTA and CDR2 FQGNSA. The length of the CDR3 is 15 residues. V lost 10 bases, J lost 5 bases, and 8 bases stayed unmatched. This CDR3 is CATGLAGGPWETQYF. The DNA for the CDR3 is TGTGCCACCGGACTAGCGGGGGGGCCGTGGGAGACCCAGTACTTC.

This clonotype was observed a few times. The chain carries TRBV27 and TRBJ2-6, with D perhaps TRBD1 (5 bases). Trimming took 2 bases from V and 0 from J, leaving 11 bases between them. The CDR3 runs 17 residues. Looked up from germline, CDR1 is MNHEY and CDR2 is SMNVEV (reference sequence). CDR3 amino acids: CASSLTQGGSGANVLTF. The CDR3 DNA is TGTGCCAGCAGTTTAACTCAGGGTGGCTCTGGGGCCAACGTCCTGACTTTC.

This clonotype showed up just a few times. This rearrangement joins TRBV7-2 to TRBJ2-1; the match to TRBD1 covers 8 bases. This CDR3 contains 14 residues. The V gene end was trimmed by 5 bases and the J gene end by 2 bases; junction bases not matched to a gene: 2. Germline V gives CDR1 SGHTA, CDR2 FQGNSA. The CDR3 sequence: CASSRDRTYNEQFF. CDR3 nucleotide sequence: TGTGCCAGCAGCAGGGACAGGACCTACAATGAGCAGTTCTTC.

This clonotype is termed medium-sized. J is TRBJ1-1 and V is TRBV7-9; no clear D gene. CDR1 is SEHNR, CDR2 FQNEAQ, per germline (reference sequence). V was pared by 5 bases and J by 0 bases, with 7 bases between. This CDR3 is 13 amino acids long. The CDR3 sequence is CASSDQVNTEAFF. For the CDR3, the DNA is TGTGCCAGCAGCGACCAGGTGAACACTGAAGCTTTCTTT.

The V gene is TRBV6-1, the J gene TRBJ2-3; D gene ambiguous. CDR1 is MNHNS and CDR2 is SASEGT in the germline V gene. V dropped 6 bases and J dropped 2 bases, with 12 bases sitting between them. The CDR3 is 14 residues long. CDR3 in amino acids: CASSLASLTDTQYF. CDR3 bases: TGTGCCAGCAGCCTTGCCAGCCTCACAGATACGCAGTATTTT.

This clonotype appeared a few times. The CDR3 sequence is CATSSTPARGDTQYF. Here the CDR3 DNA reads TGTGCCACCAGCAGTACCCCGGCCAGGGGAGATACGCAGTATTTT. The rearrangement joins TRBV15 to TRBJ2-3; perhaps TRBD1 as D (6 bases). The CDR3 length is 15 residues. Germline lookup yields CDR1 LNHNV and CDR2 YYDKDF (reference sequence). V lost 3 bases and J lost 5, with 15 bases in between.

The chain combines TRBV29-1 with TRBJ1-2; TRBD1 is a possible D gene (5 bases). The CDR3 extends over 12 amino acids. CDR1 SQVTM and CDR2 ANQGSEA come from the germline V gene. The V end was cut by 2 bases, the J end by 7 bases, with 11 bases between. In DNA, the CDR3 is TGCAGCGTTGAAAAGGGGTATGGTGGCTACACCTTC. Amino acid sequence: CSVEKGYGGYTF.

This clonotype was found a few times. The chain carries TRBV15 and TRBJ2-1; D may be TRBD1 (5 bases). Germline lookup yields CDR1 LNHNV and CDR2 YYDKDF (reference sequence). Trimming took off 6 bases at V and 10 bases at J, with 13 bases between the two ends. CDR3 length: 12 residues. CDR3 in amino acids: CATSKTKGEQFF. CDR3 bases: TGTGCCACCAGTAAAACAAAGGGGGAGCAGTTCTTC. Drawing the rest from reference TRBV15 and TRBJ2-1, the complete variable domain is DAMVIQNPRYQVTQFGKPVTLSCSQTLNHNVMYWYQQKSSQAPKLLFHYYDKDFNNEADTPDNFQSRRPNTSFCFLDIRSPGLGDTAMYLCATSKTKGEQFFGPGTRLTVL.

The chain recombines TRBV29-1 with TRBJ1-1; tentative D call: TRBD1 (5 bases). The CDR3 is made up of 12 amino acids. V lost 5 bases and J 7 bases, leaving 14 bases between the germline ends. Germline-derived CDR1 and CDR2 are SQVTM and ANQGSEA. The CDR3 region has the DNA TGCAGCGTTCTTGGGGGTGCCCTTGAAGCTTTCTTT. Its protein is CSVLGGALEAFF. Combining the CDR3 with reference TRBV29-1 and TRBJ1-1 gives the whole variable domain SAVISQKPSRDICQRGTSLTIQCQVDSQVTMMFWYRQQPGQSLTLIATANQGSEATYESGFVIDKFPISRPNLTFSTLTVSNMSPEDSSIYLCSVLGGALEAFFGQGTRLTVV.

The CDR3 DNA reads as TGTGCCAGCAGTAACCCTAGCGGGGACTACACCGGGGAGCTGTTTTTT. Protein sequence: CASSNPSGDYTGELFF. The chain combines TRBV12-3 or TRBV12-4 with TRBJ2-2, with 9 nucleotides matching TRBD2. With 5 bases clipped from V and 3 bases from J, the junction kept 7 bases outside the gene matches. The length of the CDR3 is 16 residues.

The gene calls are TRBV19 and TRBJ2-7, with D perhaps matching TRBD1 or TRBD2 (5 bases each). Germline loops: CDR1 LNHDA, CDR2 SQIVND (reference sequence). The CDR3 length is 13 residues. Trimming removed 6 bases from V and 4 bases from J, with 13 bases in between. As DNA, the CDR3 is TGTGCCAGTAGAAACTCTGGGGGATACGAGCAGTACTTC. It codes for CASRNSGGYEQYF.

This clonotype was seen only once. The chain employs TRBV6-1 and TRBJ2-6; no clear D. V was pared by 1 base and J by 0 bases, with 7 bases between. From germline, CDR1 is MNHNS and CDR2 SASEGT. This CDR3 contains 16 residues. The CDR3 bases are TGTGCCAGCAGTGAAGGTCCCTCCTCTGGGGCCAACGTCCTGACTTTC. Translation: CASSEGPSSGANVLTF.

The genes are TRBV7-3 and TRBJ1-2; TRBD1 is a possible D gene (5 bases). V shed 2 bases and J shed 8 bases, with 12 bases lying between them. Germline CDR1 SGHTA, CDR2 FQGTGA. The CDR3 is 13 amino acids. This chain's CDR3 is CASSLGQGRGYTF. In nucleotides, the CDR3 is TGTGCCAGCAGCTTAGGGCAGGGACGAGGCTACACCTTC.

This clonotype turned up a few times. The chain recombines TRBV6-1 with TRBJ1-5; possibly TRBD1 for D (5 bases). Trimming removed 6 bases at V and 0 bases at J, with 15 bases between. The V gene's germline CDR1 is MNHNS and CDR2 SASEGT. The CDR3 runs to 16 residues. The CDR3 DNA sequence: TGTGCCAGCAGAAAGACAGTACAATATAGCAATCAGCCCCAGCATTTT. Its protein product is CASRKTVQYSNQPQHF.

The chain links TRBV9 to TRBJ1-1, with a weak D call TRBD1 (6 bases). V gave up 0 bases and J gave up 4 bases, with 10 bases separating them. Germline V lookup: CDR1 SGDLS, CDR2 YYNGEE. This CDR3 comprises 14 residues. The CDR3 nucleotides read TGTGCCAGCAGCGTAGTGACAGGCCCCACTGAAGCTTTCTTT. Residues: CASSVVTGPTEAFF.

Relative to its sample, this clonotype is large. The chain employs TRBV5-8 and TRBJ1-4; a possible D gene is TRBD1 (5 bases). Germline V gives CDR1 SGHTS, CDR2 YDEGEE. V lost 4 bases and J 7 bases, leaving 17 bases between the germline ends. The CDR3 extends over 15 amino acids. CDR3 nucleotide sequence: TGTGCCAGCAGCACTGGGGCGGCGGGGAGTGAAAAACTGTTTTTT. This sequence encodes CASSTGAAGSEKLFF.

This clonotype was seen more than once but under ten times. This chain uses TRBV6-1 with TRBJ2-7, with a weak D call TRBD1 (6 bases). Germline loops: CDR1 MNHNS, CDR2 SASEGT. Deletions cut 7 bases from V and 3 bases from J, with 7 bases between. CDR3 size: 11 residues. The CDR3 sequence is CASKGVYEQYF. The DNA for the CDR3 is TGTGCCAGCAAGGGGGTCTACGAGCAGTACTTC.

In its sample, this clonotype was seen a few times. V is TRBV14 and J is TRBJ2-2, with no clear D. Germline loops: CDR1 SGHDN, CDR2 FVKESK. Trimming pared 4 bases from V and 1 base from J, leaving 4 bases between. The CDR3 is made up of 13 amino acids. CDR3 sequence (DNA): TGTGCCAGCAGCCCACAGAACACCGGGGAGCTGTTTTTT. This translates into CASSPQNTGELFF.

This clonotype appeared a few times. The chain employs TRBV6-5 and TRBJ1-2; no reliable D call. The CDR3 covers 13 residues. V was pared by 2 bases and J by 3 bases, with 7 bases between. Germline CDR1 reads MNHEY; CDR2 reads SVGAGI. The CDR3 loop is CASSYGSDYGYTF. The CDR3 DNA reads as TGTGCCAGCAGTTACGGATCTGACTATGGCTACACCTTC.

The chain carries TRBV2 and TRBJ2-5; 7 bases agree with TRBD1. The CDR3 covers 13 residues. CDR1 SNHLY and CDR2 FYNNEI come from the germline V gene. The junction had 5 bases not matched to a gene; V was cut back by 7 bases and J by 3 bases. The DNA of the CDR3 is TGTGCCAGCAACATCCAGGGGGAAGAGACCCAGTACTTC. Amino acid sequence: CASNIQGEETQYF.